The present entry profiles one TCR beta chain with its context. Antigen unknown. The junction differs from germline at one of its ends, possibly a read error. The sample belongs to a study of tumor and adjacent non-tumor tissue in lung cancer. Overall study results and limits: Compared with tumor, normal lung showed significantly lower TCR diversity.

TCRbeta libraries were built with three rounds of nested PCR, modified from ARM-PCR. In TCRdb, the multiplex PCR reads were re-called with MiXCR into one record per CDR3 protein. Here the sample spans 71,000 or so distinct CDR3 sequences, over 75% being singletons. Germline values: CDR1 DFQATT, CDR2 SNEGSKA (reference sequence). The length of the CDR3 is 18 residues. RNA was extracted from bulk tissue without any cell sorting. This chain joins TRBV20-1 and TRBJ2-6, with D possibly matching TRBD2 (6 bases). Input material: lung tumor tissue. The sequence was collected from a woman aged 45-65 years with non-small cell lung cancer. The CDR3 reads CSARTNRRVNSGASVLTF. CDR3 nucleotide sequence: TGCAGTGCTAGGACTAACAGGAGGGTAAACTCTGGGGCCAGCGTCCTGACTTTC.